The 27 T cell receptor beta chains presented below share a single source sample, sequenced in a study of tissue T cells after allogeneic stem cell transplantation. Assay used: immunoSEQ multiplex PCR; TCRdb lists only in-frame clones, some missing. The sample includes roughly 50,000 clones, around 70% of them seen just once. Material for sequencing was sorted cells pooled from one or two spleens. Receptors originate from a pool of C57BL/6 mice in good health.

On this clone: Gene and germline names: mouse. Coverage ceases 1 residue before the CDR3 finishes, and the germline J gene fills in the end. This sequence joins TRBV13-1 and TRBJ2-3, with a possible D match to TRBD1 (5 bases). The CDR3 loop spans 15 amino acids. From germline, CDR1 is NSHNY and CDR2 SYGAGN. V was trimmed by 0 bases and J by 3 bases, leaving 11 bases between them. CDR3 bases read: TGTGCCAGCAGTGATGCAGGGAATTGGGCAGAAACGCTGTAT. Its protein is CASSDAGNWAETLY. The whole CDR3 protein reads CASSDAGNWAETLYF.

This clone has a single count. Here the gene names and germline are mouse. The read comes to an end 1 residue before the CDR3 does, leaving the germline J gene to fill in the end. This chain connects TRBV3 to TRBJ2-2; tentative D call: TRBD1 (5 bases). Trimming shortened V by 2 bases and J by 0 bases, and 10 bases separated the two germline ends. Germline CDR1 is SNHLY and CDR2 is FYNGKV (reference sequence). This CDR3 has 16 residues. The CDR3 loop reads CASSLQGPANTGQLYF. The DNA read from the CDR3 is TGTGCCAGCAGCTTACAGGGCCCCGCAAACACCGGGCAGCTCTAC.

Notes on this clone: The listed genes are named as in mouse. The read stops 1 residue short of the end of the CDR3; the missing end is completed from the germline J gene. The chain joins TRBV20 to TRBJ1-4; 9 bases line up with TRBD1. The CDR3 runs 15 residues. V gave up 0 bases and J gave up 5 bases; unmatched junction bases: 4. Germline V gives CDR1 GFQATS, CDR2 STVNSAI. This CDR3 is CGARDGGTGNERLFF. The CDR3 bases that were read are TGTGGTGCTAGGGATGGGGGGACAGGGAACGAAAGATTATTT.

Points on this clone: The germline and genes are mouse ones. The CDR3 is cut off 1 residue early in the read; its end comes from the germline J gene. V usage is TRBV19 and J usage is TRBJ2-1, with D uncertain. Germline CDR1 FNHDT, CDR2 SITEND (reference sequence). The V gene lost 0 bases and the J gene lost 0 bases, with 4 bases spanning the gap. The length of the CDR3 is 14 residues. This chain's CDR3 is CASSIDNNYAEQFF. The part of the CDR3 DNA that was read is TGTGCCAGCAGTATAGACAATAACTATGCTGAGCAGTTC.

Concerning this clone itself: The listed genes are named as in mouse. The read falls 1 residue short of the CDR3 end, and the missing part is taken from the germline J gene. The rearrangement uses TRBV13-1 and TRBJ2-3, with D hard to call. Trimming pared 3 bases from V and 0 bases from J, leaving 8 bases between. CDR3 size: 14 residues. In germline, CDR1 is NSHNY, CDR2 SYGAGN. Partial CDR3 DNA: TGTGCCAGCAGTGGGGGAAGGAGTGCAGAAACGCTGTAT. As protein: CASSGGRSAETLY. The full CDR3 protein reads CASSGGRSAETLYF.

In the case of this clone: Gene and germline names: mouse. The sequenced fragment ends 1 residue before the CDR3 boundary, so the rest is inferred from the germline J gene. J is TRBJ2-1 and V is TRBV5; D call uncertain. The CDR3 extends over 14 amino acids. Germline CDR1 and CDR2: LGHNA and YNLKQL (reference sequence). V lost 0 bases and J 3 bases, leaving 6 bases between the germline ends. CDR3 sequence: CASSQDSVYAEQFF. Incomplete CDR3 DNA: TGTGCCAGCAGCCAAGATTCAGTCTATGCTGAGCAGTTC.

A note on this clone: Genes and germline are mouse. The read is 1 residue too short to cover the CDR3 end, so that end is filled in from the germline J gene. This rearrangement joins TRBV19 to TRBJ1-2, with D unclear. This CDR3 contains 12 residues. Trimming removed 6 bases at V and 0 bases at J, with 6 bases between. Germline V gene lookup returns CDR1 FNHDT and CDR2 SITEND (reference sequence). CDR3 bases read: TGTGCCAGCACCTACACAAACTCCGACTACACC. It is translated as CASTYTNSDYT. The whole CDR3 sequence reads CASTYTNSDYTF.

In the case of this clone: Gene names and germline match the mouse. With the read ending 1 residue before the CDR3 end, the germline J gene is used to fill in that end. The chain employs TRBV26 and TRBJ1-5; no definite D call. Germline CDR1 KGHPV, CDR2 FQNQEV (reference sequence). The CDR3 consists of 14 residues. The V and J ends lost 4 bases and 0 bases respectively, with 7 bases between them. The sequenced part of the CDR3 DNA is TGTGCCAGCAGTCCGACATATAACAACCAGGCTCCGCTT. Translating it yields CASSPTYNNQAPL. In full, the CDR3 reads CASSPTYNNQAPLF.

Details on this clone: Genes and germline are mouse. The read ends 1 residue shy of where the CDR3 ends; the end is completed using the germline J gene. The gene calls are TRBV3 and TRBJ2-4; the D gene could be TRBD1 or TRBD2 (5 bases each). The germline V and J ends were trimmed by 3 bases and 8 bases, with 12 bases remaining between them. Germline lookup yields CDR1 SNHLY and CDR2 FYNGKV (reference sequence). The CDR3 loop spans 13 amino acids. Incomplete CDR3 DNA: TGTGCCAGCAGCTTCCCGGGGGAGGCCACCTTGTAC. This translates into CASSFPGEATLY. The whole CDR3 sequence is CASSFPGEATLYF. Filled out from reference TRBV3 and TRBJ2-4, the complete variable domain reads GPKVLQIPSHQIIDMGQMVTLNCDPVSNHLYFYWYKQILGQQMEFLVNFYNGKVMEKSKLFKDQFSVERPDGSYFTLKIQPTALEDSAVYFCASSFPGEATLYFGAGTRLSVL.

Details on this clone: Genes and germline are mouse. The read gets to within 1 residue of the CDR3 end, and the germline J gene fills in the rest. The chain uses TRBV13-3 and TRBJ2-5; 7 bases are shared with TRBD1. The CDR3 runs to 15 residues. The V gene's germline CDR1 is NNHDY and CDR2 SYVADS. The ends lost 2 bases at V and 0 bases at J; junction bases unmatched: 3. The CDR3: CASSEPGQNQDTQYF. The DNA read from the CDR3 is TGTGCCAGCAGTGAACCGGGACAGAACCAAGACACCCAGTAC.

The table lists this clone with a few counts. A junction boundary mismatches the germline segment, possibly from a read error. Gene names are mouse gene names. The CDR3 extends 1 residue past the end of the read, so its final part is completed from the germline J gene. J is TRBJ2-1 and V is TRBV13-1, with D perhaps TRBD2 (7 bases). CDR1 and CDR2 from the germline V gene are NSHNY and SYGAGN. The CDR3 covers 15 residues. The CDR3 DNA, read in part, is TGTGCCAGCAGTGAGAGGGGGGGTCGCTATGTTGAGCAGTTC. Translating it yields CASSERGGRYVEQF. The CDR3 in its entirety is CASSERGGRYVEQFF.

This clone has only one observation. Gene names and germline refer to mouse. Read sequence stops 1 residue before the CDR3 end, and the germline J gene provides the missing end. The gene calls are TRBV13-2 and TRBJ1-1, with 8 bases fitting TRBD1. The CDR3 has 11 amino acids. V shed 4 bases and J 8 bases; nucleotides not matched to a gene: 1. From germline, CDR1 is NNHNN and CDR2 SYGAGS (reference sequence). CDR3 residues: CASGRTGEVFF. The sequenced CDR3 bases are TGTGCCAGCGGTAGGACAGGGGAAGTCTTC.

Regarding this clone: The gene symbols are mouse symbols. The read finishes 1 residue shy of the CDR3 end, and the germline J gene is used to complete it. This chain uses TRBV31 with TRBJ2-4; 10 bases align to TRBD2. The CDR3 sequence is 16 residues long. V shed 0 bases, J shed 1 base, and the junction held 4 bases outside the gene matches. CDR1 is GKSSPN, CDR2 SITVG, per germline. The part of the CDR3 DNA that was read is TGTGCCTGGAGTCTCGGCTGGGGGGGCGGTCAAAACACCTTGTAC. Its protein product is CAWSLGWGGGQNTLY. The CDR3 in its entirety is CAWSLGWGGGQNTLYF.

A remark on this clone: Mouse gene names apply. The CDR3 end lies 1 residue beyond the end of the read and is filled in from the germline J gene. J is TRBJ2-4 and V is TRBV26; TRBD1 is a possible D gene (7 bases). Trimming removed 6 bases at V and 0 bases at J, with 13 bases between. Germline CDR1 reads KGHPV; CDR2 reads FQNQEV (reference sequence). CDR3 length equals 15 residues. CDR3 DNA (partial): TGTGCCAGCAGCCTGACAGGGACTAGTCAAAACACCTTGTAC. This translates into CASSLTGTSQNTLY. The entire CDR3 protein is CASSLTGTSQNTLYF.

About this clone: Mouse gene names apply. Incomplete CDR3 DNA: TGCACCTGCAGTGCAGCGACTGGGGGGAAAAACTATGCTGAGCAGTTC. It translates to CTCSAATGGKNYAEQF. The whole CDR3 sequence reads CTCSAATGGKNYAEQFF. This sequence joins TRBV1 and TRBJ2-1; the match to TRBD2 covers 10 bases. The read comes to an end 1 residue before the CDR3 does, leaving the germline J gene to fill in the end. With V trimmed by 1 base and J by 1 base, 4 bases remained unmatched. The CDR3 spans 17 residues. Germline assignment: CDR1 NSQYPW and CDR2 LRSPGD (reference sequence).

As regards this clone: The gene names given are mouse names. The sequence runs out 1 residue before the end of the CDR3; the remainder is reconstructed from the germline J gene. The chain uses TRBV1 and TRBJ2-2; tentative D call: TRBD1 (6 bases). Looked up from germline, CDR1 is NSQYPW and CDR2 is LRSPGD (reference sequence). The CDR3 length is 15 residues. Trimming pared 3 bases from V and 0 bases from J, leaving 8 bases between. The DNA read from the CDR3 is TGCACCTGCAGTGCCCGGACAGCAAACACCGGGCAGCTCTAC. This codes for CTCSARTANTGQLY. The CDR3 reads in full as CTCSARTANTGQLYF. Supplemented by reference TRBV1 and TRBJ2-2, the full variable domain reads VTLLEQNPRWRLVPRGQAVNLRCILKNSQYPWMSWYQQDLQKQLQWLFTLRSPGDKEVKSLPGADYLATRVTDTELRLQVANMSQGRTLYCTCSARTANTGQLYFGEGSKLTVL.

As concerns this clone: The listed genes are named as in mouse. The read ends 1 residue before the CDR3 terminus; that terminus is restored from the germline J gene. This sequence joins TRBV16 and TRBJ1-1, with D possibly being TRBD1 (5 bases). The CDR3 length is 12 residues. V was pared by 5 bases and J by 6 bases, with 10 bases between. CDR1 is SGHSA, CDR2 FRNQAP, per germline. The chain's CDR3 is CASSPGSAEVFF. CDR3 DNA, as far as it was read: TGTGCAAGCAGCCCAGGGAGCGCAGAAGTCTTC.

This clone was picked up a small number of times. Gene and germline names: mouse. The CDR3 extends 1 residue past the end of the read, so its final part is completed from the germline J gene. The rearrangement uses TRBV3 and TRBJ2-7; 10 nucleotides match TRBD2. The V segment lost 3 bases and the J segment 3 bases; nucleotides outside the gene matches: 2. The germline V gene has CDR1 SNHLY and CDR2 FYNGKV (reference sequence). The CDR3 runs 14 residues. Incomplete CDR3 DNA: TGTGCCAGCAGCTTGGACTGGGGGAACTATGAACAGTAC. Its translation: CASSLDWGNYEQY. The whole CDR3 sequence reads CASSLDWGNYEQYF.

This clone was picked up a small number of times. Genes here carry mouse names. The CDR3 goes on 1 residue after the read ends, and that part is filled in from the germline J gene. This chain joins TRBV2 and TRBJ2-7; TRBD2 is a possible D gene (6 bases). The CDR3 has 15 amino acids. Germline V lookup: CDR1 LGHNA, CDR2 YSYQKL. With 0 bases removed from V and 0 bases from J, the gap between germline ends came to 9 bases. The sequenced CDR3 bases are TGTGCCAGCAGCCAAGATCCGGGGGGCTCCTATGAACAGTAC. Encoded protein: CASSQDPGGSYEQY. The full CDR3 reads CASSQDPGGSYEQYF.

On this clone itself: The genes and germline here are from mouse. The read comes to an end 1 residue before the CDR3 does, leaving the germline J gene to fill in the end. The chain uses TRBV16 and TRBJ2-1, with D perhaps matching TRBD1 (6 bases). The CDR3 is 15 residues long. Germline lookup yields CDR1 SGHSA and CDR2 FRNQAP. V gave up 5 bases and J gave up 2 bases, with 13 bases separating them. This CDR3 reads CASSARGGDYAEQFF. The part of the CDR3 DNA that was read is TGTGCAAGCAGCGCCAGGGGTGGGGACTATGCTGAGCAGTTC.

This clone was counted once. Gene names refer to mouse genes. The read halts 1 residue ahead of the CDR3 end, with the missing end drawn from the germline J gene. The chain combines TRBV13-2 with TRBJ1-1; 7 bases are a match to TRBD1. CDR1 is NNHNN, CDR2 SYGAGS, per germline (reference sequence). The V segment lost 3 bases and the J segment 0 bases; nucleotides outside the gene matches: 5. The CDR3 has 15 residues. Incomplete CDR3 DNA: TGTGCCAGCGGTGGTCGGGACAGTGCAAACACAGAAGTCTTC. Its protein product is CASGGRDSANTEVF. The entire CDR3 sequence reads CASGGRDSANTEVFF.

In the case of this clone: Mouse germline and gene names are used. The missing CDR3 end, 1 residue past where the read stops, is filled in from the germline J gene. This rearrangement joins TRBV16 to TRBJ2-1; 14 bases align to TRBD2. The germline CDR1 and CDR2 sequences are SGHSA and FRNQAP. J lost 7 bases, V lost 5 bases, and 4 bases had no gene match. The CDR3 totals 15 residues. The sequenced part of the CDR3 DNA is TGTGCAAGCAGCCCGGGACTGGGGGGGCGAGCTGAGCAGTTC. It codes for CASSPGLGGRAEQF. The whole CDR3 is CASSPGLGGRAEQFF.

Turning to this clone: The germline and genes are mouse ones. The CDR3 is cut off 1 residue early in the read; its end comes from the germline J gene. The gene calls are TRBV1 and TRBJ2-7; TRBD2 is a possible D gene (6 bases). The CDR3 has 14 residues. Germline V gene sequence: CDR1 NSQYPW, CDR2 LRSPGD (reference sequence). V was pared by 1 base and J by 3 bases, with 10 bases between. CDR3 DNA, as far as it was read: TGCACCTGCAGTGCAGGATGGGGGAGCTATGAACAGTAC. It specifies CTCSAGWGSYEQY. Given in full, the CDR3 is CTCSAGWGSYEQYF.

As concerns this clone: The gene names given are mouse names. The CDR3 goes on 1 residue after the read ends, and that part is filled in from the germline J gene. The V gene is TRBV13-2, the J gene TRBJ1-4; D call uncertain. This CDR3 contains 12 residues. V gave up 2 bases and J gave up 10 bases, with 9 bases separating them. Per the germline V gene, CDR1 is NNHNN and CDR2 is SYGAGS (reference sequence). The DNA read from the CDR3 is TGTGCCAGCGGTGAATCGCATCGAAGATTATTT. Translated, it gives CASGESHRRLF. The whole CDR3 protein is CASGESHRRLFF.

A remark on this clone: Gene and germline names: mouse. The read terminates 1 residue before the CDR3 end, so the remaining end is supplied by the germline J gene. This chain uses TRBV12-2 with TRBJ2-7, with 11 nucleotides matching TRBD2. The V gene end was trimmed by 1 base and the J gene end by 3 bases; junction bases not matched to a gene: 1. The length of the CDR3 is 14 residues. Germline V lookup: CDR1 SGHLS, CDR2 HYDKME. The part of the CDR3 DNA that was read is TGTGCCAGCTCTCTGGGACTGGGGGTCTATGAACAGTAC. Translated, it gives CASSLGLGVYEQY. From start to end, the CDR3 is CASSLGLGVYEQYF.

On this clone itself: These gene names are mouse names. CDR3 amino acids: CASSESANSDYTF. CDR3 bases read: TGTGCCAGCAGTGAATCAGCAAACTCCGACTACACC. The chain combines TRBV13-3 with TRBJ1-2; no clear D gene. The read terminates 1 residue before the CDR3 end, so the remaining end is supplied by the germline J gene. CDR3 length equals 13 residues. The V and J ends lost 2 bases and 0 bases respectively, with 5 bases between them. CDR1 is NNHDY and CDR2 is SYVADS in the germline V gene.

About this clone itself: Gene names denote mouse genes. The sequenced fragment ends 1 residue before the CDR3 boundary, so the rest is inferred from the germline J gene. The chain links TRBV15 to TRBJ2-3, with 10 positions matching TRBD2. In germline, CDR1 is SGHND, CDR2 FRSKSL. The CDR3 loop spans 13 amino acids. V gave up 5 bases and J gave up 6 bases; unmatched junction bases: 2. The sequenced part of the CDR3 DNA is TGTGCCAGCAGTCCGGACTGGGGGGAAACGCTGTAT. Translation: CASSPDWGETLY. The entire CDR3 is CASSPDWGETLYF. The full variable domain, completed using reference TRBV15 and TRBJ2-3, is DAGVTQTPRHEVAEKGQTIILKCEPVSGHNDLFWYRQTKIQGLELLSYFRSKSLMEDGGAFKDRFKAEMLNSSFSTLKIQPTEPKDSAVYLCASSPDWGETLYFGSGTRLTVL.